This T cell receptor beta chain was sequenced in a study of T cells in women clearing cervical HPV infection (dated by TCRdb to 2016 to 2019). Describing the broader study: The cases were 20 to 25 women with histologically confirmed HPV16-related CIN3 or worse, and 2 of those women had invasive cancers. Cases and controls were matched on age within five years and on year of sample collection. Quality controls consisted of five blinded duplicates per group, for a total of around 60 samples made up of approximately 50 participants and approximately 10 replicates. Since only a few of the women had HLA typing available, the possibility that HLA type was acting as a confounder could not be ruled out. Case blood was taken at the visit when the lesion was first identified, whereas control blood was taken when infection was no longer detected. An exploratory proof-of-principle case-control study, nested within the Guanacaste HPV Natural History Study in Costa Rica, was conducted to compare TCR repertoires across cervical HPV16 outcomes. In the parent cohort, some 10,000 women aged 18 or older were enrolled in Guanacaste, Costa Rica, during about 1993 to 1994 and were followed for seven years. Among cases, blood sampling came a median of almost 150 days after lesion detection, with an interquartile range of 90 to 200 days. A median age of around 35 years was observed in cases versus under 40 in controls, and no significant differences in baseline characteristics were found. Controls were 25 or so women whose single incident HPV16 infection cleared within 12 months without precancer or cancer developing.

From cysteine to phenylalanine, the CDR3 is 21 amino acids long. The DNA has 54 bases, all within the CDR3, and is read from base 1. Looking up the germline V gene (reference sequence) yields CDR1 DFQATT and CDR2 SNEGSKA. From V the trimming removes 0 bases and from J it removes 4 bases, while the gene matches leave 19 bases of the junction unaccounted for. Overall results and qualifications from the work: The cross-sectional design could not show whether the associations came before the infection or were a result of it, and neither effector/memory subsets nor HPV-specific T cells were isolated. T-cell numbers per sample were unknown, so richness differences could reflect varying T-cell content rather than repertoire biology. Significantly higher TCR repertoire richness was observed in CIN3+ cases than in controls across sequencing depths, whereas no difference in evenness was found. Random forest classifiers combining richness and V gene abundances distinguished cases from controls with an estimated AUC of approximately 0.83. Cases had lower TRBV6-7 relative abundance than controls (0.11% versus 0.16%; Bonferroni P = 0.0008).

The immunoSEQ assay used multiplex PCR to amplify TCR beta CDR3 regions from an average of about 1.1 ug of genomic DNA per sample. Primer bias was corrected in the assay by using a complete synthetic TCR repertoire to establish an amplification baseline. Amplicons were sequenced on the Illumina platform. Processing in the source paper ran as follows. Sequence errors were corrected by clustering with frequency ratios and a modified nearest-neighbor algorithm, and the sequences were then analyzed in the immunoSEQ Analyzer using IMGT gene definitions. At each rarefaction depth, TCR richness and evenness were averaged over 20 rarefaction repeats, and samples with fewer sequences than the depth were excluded. Wilcoxon rank sum tests with FDR correction were used to compare relative abundances of V, D and J genes between the groups. For the blinded duplicates, the intraclass correlation was 90% to 97% for TCR richness and averaged 76.4% across more than 60 gene segments. In its TCRdb copy, this immuneACCESS table keeps in-frame sequences only and misses some clones. Where compared with another copy, unresolved V genes explain less than half of these, and the others have no known cause. The DNA gave D and trimming, while V, J and clone size come from that table. The sample's clone listing holds under 20,000 clones. The ten largest clones represent 3.2% of the sample.

As concerns this clone: The antigen it recognizes is unknown. From the germline J gene comes the end of the CDR3, since the read stops 3 residues before it.

Every participant had a single incident cervical HPV16 infection, and prevalent HPV16 infections were excluded. Cervical HPV DNA was detected with MY09/MY11 PCR, and genotyping was done by dot-blot hybridization. Roughly 15 mL of heparinized blood were centrifuged, and the buffy coat was aliquoted, frozen at -30°C, then stored at -80°C. QIAGEN kits were used to extract genomic DNA from the buffy coat specimens. Sequenced input: blood buffy coat. This sequence was found in a woman aged 18 to 75 with a cervical HPV16 infection that either progressed to CIN3+ or cleared (not recorded which). The sequence is built from TRBV20-1 and TRBJ1-3, and TRBD1 matches 12 of the central bases. Partial CDR3 DNA: TGCAGTGCTAGAGATTTAGTTTACCCGACCCGGGACAGGGGGCCCGGAAACACC. Translated, this is CSARDLVYPTRDRGPGNT. The CDR3 in full is CSARDLVYPTRDRGPGNTIYF.